What follows are 7 T cell receptor beta chains derived from one specimen sequenced in a study of spatial heterogeneity in lung cancer. Indicated time point: sample taken at primary tumor resection. TCRdb re-called the 5' RACE reads through MiXCR, storing one row per CDR3 protein. Of 60,000 to 90,000 distinct CDR3 sequences listed, around 7.8% are singletons. The sample in question was PBMCs, obtained at surgery. All receptors come from a male donor with early-stage non-small cell lung cancer.

This clonotype was seen many times. The chain employs TRBV2 and TRBJ2-7; the match to TRBD2 covers 9 bases. Germline CDR1 SNHLY, CDR2 FYNNEI. The CDR3 runs 14 residues. V trimming: 4 bases; J trimming: 1 base; junction bases outside the gene matches: 2. The CDR3 DNA is TGTGCCAGCAGTGTCACTAGCGGGTCCTACGAGCAGTACTTC. It codes for CASSVTSGSYEQYF.

The sample holds many counts of this clonotype. The J gene is TRBJ2-5, the V gene TRBV20-1; D might be TRBD2 (6 bases). Germline loops: CDR1 DFQATT, CDR2 SNEGSKA (reference sequence). CDR3 size: 12 residues. The V end was cut by 6 bases, the J end by 5 bases, with 13 bases between. DNA of the CDR3: TGCAGTGCCTATACTAGCTGGGAGACCCAGTACTTC. Its translation is CSAYTSWETQYF.

Many counts were recorded for this clonotype. This chain uses TRBV7-2 with TRBJ2-2; maybe TRBD2 (6 bases). Trimming took 3 bases from V and 5 from J, leaving 22 bases between them. This CDR3 is built from 18 residues. In germline, CDR1 is SGHTA, CDR2 FQGNSA. The chain's CDR3 is CASSFFPGGPAGTGELFF. The CDR3 nucleotides read TGTGCCAGCAGCTTTTTCCCTGGGGGACCTGCGGGAACCGGGGAGCTGTTTTTT.

In its sample, this clonotype was seen a few times. The J gene is TRBJ1-4, the V gene TRBV6-5; D is possibly TRBD1 (5 bases). Germline CDR1 is MNHEY and CDR2 is SVGAGI. The germline V and J ends were trimmed by 0 bases and 0 bases, with 14 bases remaining between them. This CDR3 contains 18 residues. CDR3 bases: TGTGCCAGCAGTTACTCGAGGGGCAGCTATGCAACTAATGAAAAACTGTTTTTT. It encodes CASSYSRGSYATNEKLFF.

This clonotype came up a few times. This rearrangement joins TRBV20-1 to TRBJ2-7; 8 bases are shared with TRBD1. CDR3 size: 16 residues. The V segment lost 5 bases and the J segment 1 base; nucleotides outside the gene matches: 13. Germline V gene lookup returns CDR1 DFQATT and CDR2 SNEGSKA (reference sequence). CDR3 coding DNA: TGCAGTGCTTTAGGAGCCGGGACAGGTCGTTCCTACGAGCAGTACTTC. Translation: CSALGAGTGRSYEQYF.

For this clonotype: The junction shows a germline mismatch at one end, possibly a read error. V gene TRBV5-1 combines with J gene TRBJ2-3, with 9 bases lining up with TRBD2. CDR1 SGHRS and CDR2 YFSETQ come from the germline V gene. The CDR3 totals 16 residues. The CDR3 sequence is CVSSLGSSGISDTQYF. CDR3 in DNA: TGCGTCAGCAGCTTGGGATCTAGCGGGATTTCAGATACGCAGTATTTT.

This clonotype was detected ten times or more. The chain employs TRBV29-1 and TRBJ2-1; D remains unclear. From germline, CDR1 is SQVTM and CDR2 ANQGSEA. This CDR3 spans 14 amino acids. Trimming stripped 5 bases from V and 0 bases from J, with 11 bases between. CDR3 DNA sequence: TGCAGCGTTCAAAACATATTCTCCTACAATGAGCAGTTCTTC. It specifies CSVQNIFSYNEQFF.